This TCR beta chain was profiled in a study of long-term antiretroviral therapy in people with HIV. Study at large: Of all samples, the earliest predate the 2015 immediate-ART recommendation by about a decade.

In the case of this clone: Its antigen is currently unknown.

At least two post-ART and at least one pre-ART PBMC sample were available for each donor. The CDR3 spans 14 residues. The V and J ends lost 1 base and 3 bases respectively, with 10 bases between them. CDR1 and CDR2 from the germline V gene are SEHNR and FQNEAQ (reference sequence). Findings and caveats of the study: Records did not include ART adherence, viral resistance or therapy changes.

An immunoSEQ assay, version v3.0, was performed at survey level. Using immunoSEQ multiplex PCR, the repertoire was profiled, and TCRdb retains in-frame clones only, with some absent. The sample contains about 27,000 clones, 70% to 90% of which appear only once. The rearrangement uses TRBV7-9 and TRBJ2-7; D is perhaps TRBD1 (6 bases). The source of this sequence is a man aged 40-49 years with HIV. Sequences were derived from unsorted PBMCs, sampled 3 years after starting antiretroviral therapy. In DNA, the CDR3 is TGTGCCAGCAGCTTAGGGCAGGGGAACTACGAGCAGTACTTC. Its translation: CASSLGQGNYEQYF.